These 26 T cell receptor beta chains were all obtained from the same sample, sequenced in a study of shared clonotypes between healthy human individuals. Assay used: immunoSEQ multiplex PCR; TCRdb lists only in-frame clones, some missing. Among a few million clones listed, more than 80% were seen once. Sequencing was carried out using naive CD4+ T cells from PBMCs. Subset noted: CD45RA+ positively selected. The receptors come from a man between 18 and 29 years old in good health. Some clones in this sample may be carry-over from other donors' samples.

This chain uses TRBV11-2 with TRBJ2-5; 12 bases map to TRBD1. The better agreement between TRBJ2-7 and the DNA end casts doubt on the J call. This CDR3 has 15 residues. Germline values: CDR1 SGHAT, CDR2 FQNNGV. CDR3 nucleotide sequence: TGTGCCAGCAGCTTTGGGACAGGGGGCTACTACGAGCAGTACTTC. This translates into CASSFGTGGYYEQYF.

The chain carries TRBV27 and TRBJ2-3, with D possibly TRBD2 on 5 matching bases. Germline CDR1 is MNHEY and CDR2 is SMNVEV (reference sequence). CDR3 length: 14 amino acids. V gave up 3 bases and J gave up 2 bases, with 9 bases separating them. The CDR3 region has the DNA TGTGCCAGCAGTTTTCCGGGATCCACAGATACGCAGTATTTT. Its translation: CASSFPGSTDTQYF.

The V gene is TRBV5-1, the J gene TRBJ1-4; D is possibly TRBD1 (5 bases). This CDR3 is built from 14 residues. V gave up 6 bases and J gave up 4 bases, with 13 bases separating them. Per germline, CDR1 SGHRS and CDR2 YFSETQ. CDR3 amino acids: CASKNQGGNEKLFF. The CDR3 bases are TGCGCCAGCAAGAATCAGGGAGGTAATGAAAAACTGTTTTTT.

The table lists this clone with a count of one. The chain is built from TRBV5-6 and TRBJ2-1; D gene unclear. This CDR3 has 16 residues. Germline V lookup: CDR1 SGHDT, CDR2 YYEEEE. The ends were cut back, 0 bases at V and 7 bases at J, with 17 bases in the middle. The CDR3 sequence is CASSLANYVVGNEQFF. CDR3 nucleotides: TGTGCCAGCAGCTTGGCCAATTATGTCGTGGGAAATGAGCAGTTCTTC.

This clone has only one observation. The rearrangement joins TRBV5-1 to TRBJ1-1; D remains unclear. V dropped 4 bases and J dropped 4 bases, with 17 bases sitting between them. Germline CDR1 reads SGHRS; CDR2 reads YFSETQ. CDR3 length: 15 amino acids. The CDR3 region has the DNA TGCGCCAGCAGCCCCCAGGACTCGCGGGGCACTGAAGCTTTCTTT. This translates into CASSPQDSRGTEAFF. Supplemented by reference TRBV5-1 and TRBJ1-1, the full variable domain reads KAGVTQTPRYLIKTRGQQVTLSCSPISGHRSVSWYQQTPGQGLQFLFEYFSETQRNKGNFPGRFSGRQFSNSRSEMNVSTLELGDSALYLCASSPQDSRGTEAFFGQGTRLTVV.

The chain couples TRBV29-1 to TRBJ1-2, with unresolved D. The V end lost 4 bases, the J end lost 4 bases, and 13 bases lay between the germline ends. Germline lookup yields CDR1 SQVTM and CDR2 ANQGSEA. The CDR3 covers 13 residues. The CDR3 reads CSVGASVGYGYTF. CDR3 coding DNA: TGCAGCGTTGGGGCTTCGGTGGGCTATGGCTACACCTTC.

The chain has TRBV2 and TRBJ1-1; possibly TRBD1 for D (6 bases). Trimming stripped 8 bases from V and 11 bases from J, with 24 bases between. Per germline, CDR1 SNHLY and CDR2 FYNNEI. This CDR3 has 14 amino acids. DNA for the CDR3: TGTGCCAGCCAAATAGCTGGGTCAGGCAGGGGTGCTTTCTTT. Its protein is CASQIAGSGRGAFF. Full variable domain (rest looked up from reference TRBV2 and TRBJ1-1): EPEVTQTPSHQVTQMGQEVILRCVPISNHLYFYWYRQILGQKVEFLVSFYNNEISEKSEIFDDQFSVERPDGSNFTLKIRSTKLEDSAMYFCASQIAGSGRGAFFGQGTRLTVV.

The chain joins TRBV15 to TRBJ2-2, with D possibly being TRBD2 (5 bases). V lost 0 bases and J 4 bases, leaving 6 bases between the germline ends. The V gene's germline CDR1 is LNHNV and CDR2 YYDKDF (reference sequence). The CDR3 consists of 14 residues. This chain's CDR3 is CATSRDEGTGELFF. The DNA of the CDR3 is TGTGCCACCAGCAGAGATGAGGGCACCGGGGAGCTGTTTTTT.

The rearrangement uses TRBV9 and TRBJ2-1, with 7 bases fitting TRBD1. This CDR3 contains 16 residues. With 4 bases clipped from V and 2 bases from J, the junction kept 9 bases outside the gene matches. Germline CDR1 reads SGDLS; CDR2 reads YYNGEE. The CDR3 protein is CASSPGQVQPYNEQFF. The CDR3 bases are TGTGCCAGCAGCCCCGGACAGGTGCAACCCTACAATGAGCAGTTCTTC. The full variable domain, rest sourced from reference TRBV9 and TRBJ2-1, is DSGVTQTPKHLITATGQRVTLRCSPRSGDLSVYWYQQSLDQGLQFLIQYYNGEERAKGNILERFSAQQFPDLHSELNLSSLELGDSALYFCASSPGQVQPYNEQFFGPGTRLTVL.

The V call is TRBV7-9, the J call TRBJ2-7; TRBD2 matches at 9 bases. From germline, CDR1 is SEHNR and CDR2 FQNEAQ (reference sequence). There are 17 residues in the CDR3. Germline trimming cut 1 base from V and 1 base from J; bases unmatched to any gene: 8. CDR3 in DNA: TGTGCCAGCAGCTTAGTTGGTGGAAGCGGGAGGTCCTACGAGCAGTACTTC. The encoded protein is CASSLVGGSGRSYEQYF.

The chain couples TRBV29-1 to TRBJ2-1; D uncertain. Germline CDR1 and CDR2: SQVTM and ANQGSEA. The germline V and J ends were trimmed by 7 bases and 2 bases, with 12 bases remaining between them. This CDR3 comprises 13 residues. The CDR3 protein is CSAAMITYNEQFF. The CDR3 region has the DNA TGCAGCGCGGCTATGATAACCTACAATGAGCAGTTCTTC.

CDR3 protein: CASRATSGSAGELFF. CDR3 nucleotide sequence: TGCGCCAGCAGGGCGACTAGCGGGAGTGCCGGGGAGCTGTTTTTT. The chain employs TRBV5-1 and TRBJ2-2; TRBD2 matches 12 bases. With V trimmed by 5 bases and J by 6 bases, 5 bases remained unmatched. The CDR3 length is 15 residues. The germline V gene has CDR1 SGHRS and CDR2 YFSETQ.

The chain links TRBV28 to TRBJ2-7; 9 bases fit TRBD2. Germline CDR1 is MDHEN and CDR2 is SYDVKM. V shed 4 bases, J shed 4 bases, and the junction held 11 bases outside the gene matches. This CDR3 region has 16 residues. CDR3 amino acids: CASSSAGASGTYEQYF. The DNA of the CDR3 is TGTGCCAGCAGTTCTGCAGGGGCTAGCGGGACATACGAGCAGTACTTC.

The rearrangement uses TRBV6-1 and TRBJ1-4; 7 nucleotides align to TRBD1. V gave up 4 bases and J gave up 3 bases; unmatched junction bases: 11. The germline gives CDR1 MNHNS, CDR2 SASEGT. The CDR3 is 17 residues long. CDR3 nucleotide sequence: TGTGCCAGCAGTGCGGACAGGAGATTCGACGCTAATGAAAAACTGTTTTTT. Translating it yields CASSADRRFDANEKLFF.

The rearrangement uses TRBV30 and TRBJ2-1, with 7 bases that match TRBD2. V was clipped by 4 bases and J by 5 bases; unmatched bases: 8. Germline V lookup: CDR1 GTSNPN, CDR2 SVGIG (reference sequence). This CDR3 contains 14 residues. DNA of the CDR3: TGTGCCTGGAACGATGCGGGAGCGAACAATGAGCAGTTCTTC. Its translation: CAWNDAGANNEQFF.

This clone came up once. This chain links TRBV28 with TRBJ1-3; D perhaps matches TRBD1 (5 bases). The V gene's germline CDR1 is MDHEN and CDR2 SYDVKM. This CDR3 is built from 15 residues. Trimming removed 8 bases at V and 0 bases at J, with 14 bases between. The CDR3 protein is CASRGGDLSGNTIYF. The CDR3 region has the DNA TGTGCCAGCCGGGGGGGAGACCTCTCTGGAAACACCATATATTTT.

The CDR3 is CASSLGASGNYNEQFF. In DNA, the CDR3 is TGCGCCAGCAGCCTTGGAGCTAGCGGCAACTACAATGAGCAGTTCTTC. The chain is built from TRBV4-1 and TRBJ2-1, with 7 bases that match TRBD2. The germline V gene has CDR1 MGHRA and CDR2 YSYEKL. CDR3 length: 16 amino acids. V shed 4 bases, J shed 3 bases, and the junction held 9 bases outside the gene matches.

The genes are TRBV18 and TRBJ2-1; 9 bases agree with TRBD2. Germline V gene sequence: CDR1 KGHSH, CDR2 LQKENI. CDR3 length: 15 residues. The V segment lost 3 bases and the J segment 5 bases; nucleotides outside the gene matches: 5. As DNA, the CDR3 is TGTGCCAGCTCACCGACGGTAGCGGGAGACAATGAGCAGTTCTTC. Its translation: CASSPTVAGDNEQFF.

The genes are TRBV19 and TRBJ2-2; no firm D call. This CDR3 has 13 residues. Deletions cut 2 bases from V and 6 bases from J, with 7 bases between. Germline V lookup: CDR1 LNHDA, CDR2 SQIVND (reference sequence). CDR3 region: CASSISAAGELFF. The CDR3 DNA reads TGTGCCAGTAGTATATCTGCGGCCGGGGAGCTGTTTTTT.

This rearrangement joins TRBV11-2 to TRBJ2-7; D might be TRBD2 (6 bases). Trimming shortened V by 3 bases and J by 5 bases, and 14 bases separated the two germline ends. Germline CDR1 SGHAT, CDR2 FQNNGV. The CDR3 runs 14 residues. The CDR3 coding sequence is TGTGCCAGCAGCTTGTCCCCCCGCGGGAACGAGCAGTACTTC. As protein: CASSLSPRGNEQYF.

Comment on this clone: Other DNA sequences in the same sample also yield this CDR3. The V and J genes are TRBV28 and TRBJ2-7; D unclear. The CDR3 covers 12 residues. Trimming shortened V by 2 bases and J by 3 bases, and 5 bases separated the two germline ends. The germline CDR1 and CDR2 sequences are MDHEN and SYDVKM. The CDR3 DNA reads TGTGCCAGCAGTTTAGGCGACTACGAGCAGTACTTC. This translates into CASSLGDYEQYF.

V usage is TRBV5-7 and J usage is TRBJ1-1; D not resolved. TRBV5-7 is an open reading frame whose function is uncertain. This CDR3 is 13 amino acids long. V lost 0 bases to trimming and J lost 4 bases, with 7 bases between them. This CDR3 is CASSLGGGTEAFF. The CDR3 region has the DNA TGTGCCAGCAGCTTGGGAGGCGGCACTGAAGCTTTCTTT.

This chain joins TRBV5-4 and TRBJ2-5; TRBD2 agrees at 10 bases. Trimming removed 4 bases from V and 5 bases from J; junction bases left unmatched: 11. CDR1 SGHNT and CDR2 YYREEE come from the germline V gene (reference sequence). The CDR3 loop spans 16 amino acids. In DNA, the CDR3 is TGTGCCAGCAGCATTGGTGGTAGCGGGAGGCACGAGACCCAGTACTTC. This translates into CASSIGGSGRHETQYF.

The CDR3 loop reads CASSLFASDPNTGELFF. The DNA of the CDR3 is TGTGCCAGCAGCCTGTTCGCTAGCGACCCGAACACCGGGGAGCTGTTTTTT. The rearrangement links TRBV7-9 to TRBJ2-2; weak D call: TRBD2 (6 bases). The CDR3 length is 17 residues. Germline-derived CDR1 and CDR2 are SEHNR and FQNEAQ (reference sequence). With 5 bases removed from V and 0 bases from J, the gap between germline ends came to 16 bases.

The chain employs TRBV5-1 and TRBJ2-3; TRBD2 matches at 7 bases. V was pared by 4 bases and J by 2 bases, with 22 bases of the junction left unmatched. CDR3 length: 20 amino acids. The germline V gene has CDR1 SGHRS and CDR2 YFSETQ. CDR3 DNA: TGCGCCAGCAGCCAATCGCGGTCGCGGCTAGCGGACCTTCCCACAGATACGCAGTATTTT. Its protein product is CASSQSRSRLADLPTDTQYF.

The chain carries TRBV6-5 and TRBJ1-3; D gene uncertain. The CDR3 sequence is 13 residues long. Trimming left V 2 bases short and J 4 bases short, with 6 bases between. Germline V gene data show CDR1 as MNHEY and CDR2 as SVGAGI. For the CDR3, the DNA is TGTGCCAGCAGTTACGCCAGGGGAAACACCATATATTTT. This translates into CASSYARGNTIYF.